This T cell receptor beta chain was retrieved from a study of blood T cell repertoires in COVID-19. Study-wide context: Collection of acute and convalescent COVID-19 samples took place in the United States, Italy and Spain. The cDNA or gDNA used as material had been derived from T cells, B-cell-depleted T cells, or PBMCs.

The repertoire was sequenced with immunoSEQ multiplex PCR; TCRdb's copy has only in-frame clones and lacks some. The repertoire holds 320,000 or so clones, around 90% seen once, with about 5.2% in the top ten. The participants were between about 18 and 89 years old and came from about two dozen US areas. Participants' reported clinical history set cohort assignment. The V and J ends lost 0 bases and 10 bases respectively, with 12 bases between them. CDR3 length: 14 amino acids. Per the germline V gene, CDR1 is KGHDR and CDR2 is SFDVKD. Sample: PBMCs or T cells enriched from blood (not recorded which). The genes are TRBV24-1 and TRBJ2-1, with D uncertain. This TCR was recovered from a man aged 60 to 69 who had recovered from COVID-19. This CDR3 is CATSDLGVTTEQFF. DNA of the CDR3: TGTGCCACCAGTGATTTGGGTGTCACCACAGAGCAGTTCTTC.